A single sample gave rise to the 32 T cell receptor beta chains below, sequenced in a study of T-cell memory formation after mild COVID-19. From the 5' RACE reads, TCRdb called clonotypes with MiXCR, one entry per CDR3 protein. The table has some 290,000 distinct CDR3 sequences, about 16% seen once. The sequenced material came from PBMCs or a T cell subset sorted from them (not recorded which). These receptors all come from a man aged 18-30 years who had mild COVID-19 (a few samples of this study predate the infection). Cell type and time point are not known.

The sample holds many counts of this clonotype. The rearrangement joins TRBV12-3 or TRBV12-4 to TRBJ1-1; D remains unclear. V was trimmed by 7 bases and J by 4 bases, leaving 7 bases between them. The CDR3 is 11 amino acids. The CDR3 sequence is CASNHGTEAFF. The CDR3 DNA sequence: TGTGCCAGCAACCACGGCACTGAAGCTTTCTTT.

The genes are TRBV6-5 and TRBJ2-1; a possible D gene is TRBD2 (7 bases). The germline V gene has CDR1 MNHEY and CDR2 SVGAGI. The V end was cut by 7 bases, the J end by 7 bases, with 17 bases between. This CDR3 contains 14 residues. CDR3 sequence: CASTEGGGLNEQFF. In DNA form, the CDR3 reads TGTGCCAGCACCGAGGGGGGGGGATTGAATGAGCAGTTCTTC.

This clonotype appeared many times. The J gene is TRBJ1-1, the V gene TRBV4-3; no clear D gene. The CDR3 runs 14 residues. Germline-derived CDR1 and CDR2 are LGHNA and YSLEER. With 5 bases removed from V and 0 bases from J, the gap between germline ends came to 10 bases. The CDR3 protein is CASSRQHMNTEAFF. Here the CDR3 DNA reads TGCGCCAGCAGCAGGCAACATATGAACACTGAAGCTTTCTTT.

This clonotype was found many times. The gene calls are TRBV5-5 and TRBJ2-7; 10 nucleotides match TRBD1. Germline CDR1 and CDR2: SGHKS and YYEKEE (reference sequence). After removal of 4 bases from V and 6 bases from J, the junction contained 4 bases not matched to a gene. The CDR3 has 13 residues. For the CDR3, the DNA is TGTGCCAGCAGCATTGGGACAGGGGTCGAGCAGTACTTC. It yields the protein CASSIGTGVEQYF.

V usage is TRBV20-1 and J usage is TRBJ2-1; D is perhaps TRBD2 (6 bases). V dropped 6 bases and J dropped 4 bases, with 22 bases sitting between them. The CDR3 runs to 16 residues. CDR1 is DFQATT, CDR2 SNEGSKA, per germline (reference sequence). Here the CDR3 reads CSAPKPRDWAYNEQFF. CDR3 DNA sequence: TGCAGTGCGCCCAAACCCCGGGACTGGGCGTACAATGAGCAGTTCTTC.

The genes are TRBV6-5 and TRBJ1-1, with 9 bases that match TRBD1. The V gene's germline CDR1 is MNHEY and CDR2 SVGAGI. The CDR3 totals 15 residues. The V segment lost 2 bases and the J segment 4 bases; nucleotides outside the gene matches: 5. CDR3 protein: CASSYSGQGITEAFF. For the CDR3, the DNA is TGTGCCAGCAGTTACAGCGGACAGGGGATCACTGAAGCTTTCTTT.

There are many counts of this clonotype. The rearrangement uses TRBV6-5 and TRBJ1-4, with D maybe TRBD1 (5 bases). Germline values: CDR1 MNHEY, CDR2 SVGAGI. The ends were cut back, 0 bases at V and 8 bases at J, with 10 bases in the middle. This CDR3 is built from 14 residues. CDR3 in DNA: TGTGCCAGCAGTTACTCGCCGGGGGACGAAAAACTGTTTTTT. Translated, it gives CASSYSPGDEKLFF.

The table lists this clonotype with a few counts. This chain uses TRBV7-2 with TRBJ2-5; no reliable D call. The germline V and J ends were trimmed by 3 bases and 5 bases, with 16 bases remaining between them. Germline CDR1 reads SGHTA; CDR2 reads FQGNSA. The CDR3 has 15 residues. CDR3 in DNA: TGTGCCAGCAGCTTCTGGGCCCCGAGGATGGAGACCCAGTACTTC. It is translated as CASSFWAPRMETQYF.

In this sample, this clonotype turned up a few times. The gene calls are TRBV11-2 and TRBJ1-1; no clear D. The CDR3 sequence is 17 residues long. The ends were cut back, 3 bases at V and 6 bases at J, with 23 bases in the middle. Germline V lookup: CDR1 SGHAT, CDR2 FQNNGV. DNA of the CDR3: TGTGCCAGCAGCTTCGGGCTGCGGAGGGCACGGTACGCTGAAGCTTTCTTT. Amino acid sequence: CASSFGLRRARYAEAFF.

The chain recombines TRBV7-9 with TRBJ1-5; 8 positions match TRBD1. V lost 2 bases to trimming and J lost 10 bases; unmatched junction nucleotides: 4. Germline lookup yields CDR1 SEHNR and CDR2 FQNEAQ (reference sequence). This CDR3 comprises 13 residues. The CDR3: CASSLQGAKPQHF. CDR3 DNA sequence: TGTGCCAGCAGCTTACAGGGGGCTAAACCCCAGCATTTT.

The rearrangement uses TRBV29-1 and TRBJ2-3, with no clear D. The CDR3 has 12 amino acids. Trimming pared 4 bases from V and 6 bases from J, leaving 11 bases between. The germline CDR1 and CDR2 sequences are SQVTM and ANQGSEA. The CDR3 coding sequence is TGCAGCGTTGTACAGACCCCGGATACGCAGTATTTT. Translating gives CSVVQTPDTQYF.

This CDR3 reads CASSQDPGQIQYF. CDR3 sequence (DNA): TGCGCCAGCAGCCAAGACCCGGGGCAAATTCAGTACTTC. This chain links TRBV4-1 with TRBJ2-4; tentatively, D is TRBD1 or TRBD2 (5 bases each). Germline V gene data show CDR1 as MGHRA and CDR2 as YSYEKL. V lost 0 bases, J lost 10 bases, and 10 bases lay in between. The CDR3 extends over 13 amino acids.

This clonotype turned up a few times. The chain employs TRBV12-3 or TRBV12-4 and TRBJ2-2, with unresolved D. The CDR3 has 13 residues. Trimming stripped 1 base from V and 6 bases from J, with 6 bases between. CDR3 DNA sequence: TGTGCCAGCAGTTTAGATAGATCCGGGGAGCTGTTTTTT. Protein product: CASSLDRSGELFF.

The gene calls are TRBV9 and TRBJ1-2; D unclear. V shed 0 bases and J shed 1 base, with 13 bases lying between them. The length of the CDR3 is 16 residues. The germline V gene encodes CDR1 SGDLS and CDR2 YYNGEE. This CDR3 reads CASSVATPVCNYGYTF. The CDR3 bases are TGTGCCAGCAGCGTAGCTACGCCAGTGTGTAACTATGGCTACACCTTC.

This clonotype has ten or more counts. The chain couples TRBV12-3 or TRBV12-4 to TRBJ1-2; D is unclear. The CDR3 is 13 residues long. V lost 4 bases, J lost 5 bases, and 11 bases lay in between. The chain's CDR3 is CASSSGPGYGYTF. The DNA of the CDR3 is TGTGCCAGCAGTTCCGGGCCCGGATATGGCTACACCTTC.

This clonotype showed up just a few times. The rearrangement joins TRBV5-1 to TRBJ1-1; D possibly corresponds to TRBD1 (5 bases). CDR1 is SGHRS and CDR2 is YFSETQ in the germline V gene. The CDR3 spans 15 residues. V shed 0 bases and J shed 6 bases, with 15 bases lying between them. The CDR3 DNA reads TGCGCCAGCAGCTTGGTGGGACGGAATTTACCTGAAGCTTTCTTT. Translating it yields CASSLVGRNLPEAFF.

The chain recombines TRBV3-1 with TRBJ2-5; D gene ambiguous. The CDR3 consists of 13 residues. The germline CDR1 and CDR2 sequences are LGHDT and YNNKEL (reference sequence). Trimming removed 1 base at V and 4 bases at J, with 7 bases between. The chain's CDR3 is CASSQVTLETQYF. As DNA, the CDR3 is TGTGCCAGCAGCCAAGTAACCCTAGAGACCCAGTACTTC.

This clonotype was detected a few times. This chain uses TRBV18 with TRBJ1-4; 8 nucleotides agree with TRBD1. The CDR3 spans 18 residues. V lost 1 base, J lost 3 bases, and 10 bases stayed unmatched. Per germline, CDR1 KGHSH and CDR2 LQKENI. The CDR3 spells CASSPRFGQGAANEKLFF. The CDR3 region has the DNA TGTGCCAGCTCACCACGGTTTGGTCAGGGGGCGGCTAATGAAAAACTGTTTTTT. The variable domain in full, with the rest retrieved from reference TRBV18 and TRBJ1-4, is NAGVMQNPRHLVRRRGQEARLRCSPMKGHSHVYWYRQLPEEGLKFMVYLQKENIIDESGMPKERFSAEFPKEGPSILRIQQVVRGDSAAYFCASSPRFGQGAANEKLFFGSGTQLSVL.

The table lists this clonotype with a few counts. J is TRBJ2-1 and V is TRBV5-1, with 11 bases matching TRBD2. The CDR3 extends over 15 amino acids. Germline V CDR1 and CDR2: SGHRS, YFSETQ. V dropped 3 bases and J dropped 7; count of bases not matched to a gene: 6. The CDR3 sequence: CASSSGLAVGNEQFF. The CDR3 region has the DNA TGCGCCAGCAGCTCGGGACTAGCGGTTGGGAATGAGCAGTTCTTC. The full variable domain, rest sourced from reference TRBV5-1 and TRBJ2-1, is KAGVTQTPRYLIKTRGQQVTLSCSPISGHRSVSWYQQTPGQGLQFLFEYFSETQRNKGNFPGRFSGRQFSNSRSEMNVSTLELGDSALYLCASSSGLAVGNEQFFGPGTRLTVL.

This clonotype was detected a few times. The gene calls are TRBV5-1 and TRBJ2-3, with 10 bases lining up with TRBD2. CDR3 size: 15 residues. Germline lookup yields CDR1 SGHRS and CDR2 YFSETQ. V lost 4 bases, J lost 6 bases, and 8 bases stayed unmatched. CDR3 amino acids: CASSPGVAGGDTQYF. CDR3 coding DNA: TGCGCCAGCAGCCCCGGGGTAGCGGGGGGTGATACGCAGTATTTT.

There are a few counts of this clonotype. The rearrangement uses TRBV7-9 and TRBJ1-2; TRBD1 aligns across 7 bases. This CDR3 has 18 residues. Germline V lookup: CDR1 SEHNR, CDR2 FQNEAQ (reference sequence). V was clipped by 5 bases and J by 0 bases; unmatched bases: 15. CDR3 residues: CASSPLGRDSKANYGYTF. The CDR3 DNA reads TGTGCCAGCAGCCCTTTGGGCCGGGACAGTAAAGCTAACTATGGCTACACCTTC.

The chain joins TRBV9 to TRBJ1-1; D is possibly TRBD1 (5 bases). This CDR3 comprises 14 residues. Trimming left V 4 bases short and J 3 bases short, with 13 bases between. Germline V gene lookup returns CDR1 SGDLS and CDR2 YYNGEE. The DNA of the CDR3 is TGTGCCAGCAGCCTCGGGGGGGTGGACACTGAAGCTTTCTTT. It translates to CASSLGGVDTEAFF.

The J gene is TRBJ1-1, the V gene TRBV12-3 or TRBV12-4; tentatively, D is TRBD1 (5 bases). Trimming removed 4 bases from V and 5 bases from J, with 14 bases in between. The CDR3 is 14 amino acids. The CDR3: CASSSGTPGTEAFF. In DNA, the CDR3 is TGTGCCAGCAGTTCCGGGACCCCAGGGACTGAAGCTTTCTTT.

The genes are TRBV4-3 and TRBJ2-1, with D perhaps matching TRBD2 (5 bases). V gave up 0 bases and J gave up 4 bases, with 10 bases separating them. The CDR3 sequence is 15 residues long. In germline, CDR1 is LGHNA, CDR2 YSLEER. CDR3 nucleotide sequence: TGCGCCAGCAGCCAAGAGCGAGCGGCATACAATGAGCAGTTCTTC. Its protein is CASSQERAAYNEQFF.

This clonotype was detected only a few times. This chain joins TRBV4-1 and TRBJ2-3; 11 bases line up with TRBD1. V shed 1 base and J 5 bases; nucleotides not matched to a gene: 2. There are 15 residues in the CDR3. In germline, CDR1 is MGHRA, CDR2 YSYEKL. CDR3 DNA sequence: TGCGCCAGCAGCCAAGCTGGGACAGGGGGAGATACGCAGTATTTT. Translating it yields CASSQAGTGGDTQYF.

This clonotype has only a few counts. This chain joins TRBV3-1 and TRBJ2-5; 9 bases line up with TRBD1. With V trimmed by 1 base and J by 0 bases, 6 bases remained unmatched. This CDR3 has 17 residues. Germline CDR1 is LGHDT and CDR2 is YNNKEL (reference sequence). The CDR3: CASSQAYRGPYQETQYF. DNA for the CDR3: TGTGCCAGCAGCCAAGCATACAGGGGGCCGTACCAAGAGACCCAGTACTTC.

The chain is built from TRBV19 and TRBJ1-5; 9 positions match TRBD1. CDR3 length equals 14 residues. After removal of 7 bases from V and 7 bases from J, the junction contained 8 bases not matched to a gene. Germline loops: CDR1 LNHDA, CDR2 SQIVND (reference sequence). The chain's CDR3 is CASTSDRGRQPQHF. CDR3 sequence (DNA): TGTGCCAGTACCTCGGACAGGGGAAGACAGCCCCAGCATTTT.

This clonotype appeared a few times. This chain uses TRBV7-9 with TRBJ2-6; weak D call: TRBD1 (5 bases). Germline CDR1 is SEHNR and CDR2 is FQNEAQ (reference sequence). The V gene lost 2 bases and the J gene lost 4 bases, with 9 bases spanning the gap. The CDR3 consists of 15 residues. The CDR3 sequence: CASSLRWTGANVLTF. The CDR3 nucleotides read TGTGCCAGCAGCTTACGATGGACAGGGGCCAACGTCCTGACTTTC.

This clonotype has more than one count but fewer than ten. The CDR3 nucleotides are TGTGCCAGCAGTCCGGAAGTACCCTACAATGAGCAGTTCTTC. This sequence encodes CASSPEVPYNEQFF. The chain recombines TRBV12-3 or TRBV12-4 with TRBJ2-1; the D is unclear. V lost 5 bases and J 2 bases, leaving 10 bases between the germline ends. The CDR3 is made up of 14 amino acids.

This clonotype was detected a few times. The chain has TRBV7-9 and TRBJ2-2; 8 bases line up with TRBD2. The V gene end was trimmed by 5 bases and the J gene end by 3 bases; junction bases not matched to a gene: 11. This CDR3 spans 17 amino acids. Germline CDR1 reads SEHNR; CDR2 reads FQNEAQ (reference sequence). CDR3 region: CASSLLNSGGYTGELFF. The CDR3 DNA is TGTGCCAGCAGCCTTTTGAACAGCGGGGGATACACCGGGGAGCTGTTTTTT.

Written as DNA, the CDR3 is TGTGCCAGCAGTTACCAAGGGCTAACGCAAGAGACCCAGTACTTC. Translation gives CASSYQGLTQETQYF. The V call is TRBV6-5, the J call TRBJ2-5; D remains ambiguous. The CDR3 contains 15 residues. CDR1 and CDR2 from the germline V gene are MNHEY and SVGAGI. V was clipped by 2 bases and J by 2 bases, with 12 bases between them.

This clonotype was observed a single time. The chain carries TRBV7-9 and TRBJ1-2; 10 bases line up with TRBD1. J was trimmed by 8 bases and V by 5 bases; bases with no gene match: 11. The V gene's germline CDR1 is SEHNR and CDR2 FQNEAQ (reference sequence). The CDR3 runs 15 residues. CDR3 DNA: TGTGCCAGCAGCGTGCAGGACAGGGGGTTTAAGGGCTACACCTTC. Its protein product is CASSVQDRGFKGYTF.